What follows is one T cell receptor (beta chain) and its context. As yet, its antigen is unknown. V lost 1 base, J lost 2 bases, and 6 bases stayed unmatched. Germline V gives CDR1 SGHRS, CDR2 YFSETQ. The CDR3 extends over 16 amino acids. The sample is drawn from a study of cytomegalovirus exposure and HLA in healthy donors. PCR was performed using 60 Vbeta and 13 Jbeta primers. Profiled with immunoSEQ multiplex PCR; TCRdb holds only in-frame clones, not every one. The profile shows around 140,000 clones, about 82% of them singletons. General study points: Links to common viral pathogens appeared, in a later analysis, for several of the most significant clusters. In terms of immune exposure information, only CMV serostatus was available.

The chain carries TRBV5-1 and TRBJ2-5, with TRBD2 matching 9 bases. The sample consisted of PBMCs. The sequence derives from a female donor in good health and CMV-seropositive. CDR3 loop: CASSLLASGEQETQYF. As DNA, the CDR3 is TGCGCCAGCAGCTTGTTGGCTAGCGGGGAGCAAGAGACCCAGTACTTC. Filled out from reference TRBV5-1 and TRBJ2-5, the complete variable domain reads KAGVTQTPRYLIKTRGQQVTLSCSPISGHRSVSWYQQTPGQGLQFLFEYFSETQRNKGNFPGRFSGRQFSNSRSEMNVSTLELGDSALYLCASSLLASGEQETQYFGPGTRLLVL.